The clone carrying this T cell receptor beta chain was observed a single time. These data belong to a study of blood T cell repertoires in COVID-19. For the study at large: Donors in the United States, Italy and Spain gave samples during acute or convalescent COVID-19. From T cells, B-cell-depleted T cells, or PBMCs came the material, which was cDNA or gDNA.

The CDR3 is made up of 15 amino acids. V trimming: 5 bases; J trimming: 6 bases; junction bases outside the gene matches: 7. Germline CDR1 and CDR2: LNHDA and SQIVND (reference sequence). Per the original data handling: Amplification of reference gene primers provided the estimated nucleated cell counts. Produced via immunoSEQ multiplex PCR; TCRdb's table is partial and in-frame only. The V and J calls and clone size come from that table; D and trimming were worked out from the DNA. The data show around 180,000 clones, 75% to 90% seen once. This TCR was recovered from a man between 65 and 85 years old with active or convalescent COVID-19. V usage is TRBV19 and J usage is TRBJ1-4, with 9 bases that match TRBD1. The sample taken for sequencing was peripheral blood. This chain's CDR3 is CASSVTGQGYEKLFF. For the CDR3, the DNA is TGTGCCAGTAGTGTAACGGGACAGGGTTATGAAAAACTGTTTTTT.